This TCR beta chain was captured by sequencing in a study of identical twins. In its sample, this clonotype was seen a few times. The antigen remains undetermined. Study-wide results and limits: Excess low generation probability was seen in twin-shared out-of-frame alpha sequences.

TCRdb reprocessed the 5' RACE reads via MiXCR and lists one record per CDR3 protein. The data show around 550,000 distinct CDR3 sequences, 13% to 15% seen once. Germline V lookup: CDR1 SGHAT, CDR2 FQNNGV. V lost 4 bases, J lost 11 bases, and 14 bases stayed unmatched. CDR3 length equals 16 residues. These same records also appear under a second study, on yellow fever vaccine responses in identical twins.

The rearrangement links TRBV11-2 to TRBJ2-2; TRBD2 aligns across 9 bases. The sequence was collected from a woman aged 18-35 years in good health. Material: CD4+ T cells sorted from blood. The CDR3 nucleotides are TGTGCCAGCAGCTCCGGCGGGGGGGCCCTAAGCGGCGAGCTGTTTTTT. It is translated as CASSSGGGALSGELFF.